One T cell receptor beta chain is described in this entry. This sample was included in a study of blood T cell repertoires in COVID-19. The V gene end was trimmed by 3 bases and the J gene end by 0 bases; junction bases not matched to a gene: 4. The length of the CDR3 is 15 residues. Germline V gene lookup returns CDR1 KGHSH and CDR2 LQKENI. The table came from immunoSEQ multiplex PCR; TCRdb's copy has only in-frame clones and leaves some out. Among tens of thousands of clones listed, 75% to 90% were seen once. Sequencing input: peripheral blood. The chain employs TRBV18 and TRBJ2-5; 7 positions agree with TRBD2. This TCR was recovered from a human donor in a cohort sampled during active COVID-19. CDR3 loop: CASSPGGIHQETQYF. DNA of the CDR3: TGTGCCAGCTCACCGGGAGGGATTCACCAAGAGACCCAGTACTTC.